Listed here are 11 T cell receptor beta chains from one sample, sequenced in a study of blood T cells in healthy people across ages. Primed by a sample-barcoded 5' primer and a J-beta primer mix, a second PCR proceeded for roughly 7 to 12 cycles. TCRdb called the 5' RACE reads again in MiXCR, with one record for every CDR3 protein. This sample has roughly 1.5 million distinct CDR3 sequences, with approximately 42% found just once. The material sequenced was blood. Receptor source: a young woman in good health.

The CDR3 region has the DNA TGTGCCAGCAGTAAGGGTCTCCCCTACGAGCAGTACTTC. Residues: CASSKGLPYEQYF. V and J are TRBV28 and TRBJ2-7; no reliable D call. V was trimmed by 5 bases and J by 2 bases, leaving 10 bases between them. This CDR3 spans 13 amino acids. Germline CDR1 is MDHEN and CDR2 is SYDVKM.

The V call is TRBV10-3, the J call TRBJ2-7; the D gene is possibly TRBD1 (5 bases). The CDR3 totals 14 residues. Germline CDR1 reads ENHRY; CDR2 reads SYGVKD. Trimming pared 8 bases from V and 2 bases from J, leaving 16 bases between. This CDR3 reads CAIGVSPGTYEQYF. In DNA form, the CDR3 reads TGTGCCATCGGTGTGTCTCCAGGGACCTACGAGCAGTACTTC.

The gene calls are TRBV11-2 and TRBJ2-1; D perhaps matches TRBD1 (5 bases). V was trimmed by 5 bases and J by 0 bases, leaving 8 bases between them. The CDR3 loop spans 14 amino acids. Germline assignment: CDR1 SGHAT and CDR2 FQNNGV. CDR3 in DNA: TGTGCCAGCAGCCGGACAACCTCCTACAATGAGCAGTTCTTC. The encoded protein is CASSRTTSYNEQFF.

This clonotype turned up a few times. The chain links TRBV29-1 to TRBJ1-1, with TRBD1 identical over 7 bases. J was trimmed by 4 bases and V by 6 bases; bases with no gene match: 8. CDR3 size: 13 residues. Germline CDR1 SQVTM, CDR2 ANQGSEA. The CDR3 nucleotides are TGCAGCGTGGGACCCAGGGGGTTCACTGAAGCTTTCTTT. It specifies CSVGPRGFTEAFF.

This sequence joins TRBV4-2 and TRBJ2-5; D is undetermined. The end of the DNA aligns better with TRBJ2-7, so the J call may be wrong. The CDR3 runs 15 residues. The V gene's germline CDR1 is LGHNA and CDR2 YNFKEQ. CDR3 region: CASSQDGPQFYEQYF. In DNA, the CDR3 is TGTGCCAGCAGCCAAGATGGACCCCAGTTCTACGAGCAGTACTTC.

CDR3 coding DNA: TGTGCCAGCAGCTTAGCGCCCCTCCCTAATGAGCAGTACTTC. It encodes CASSLAPLPNEQYF. This chain uses TRBV7-2 with TRBJ2-5; D remains ambiguous. The V end was cut by 0 bases, the J end by 11 bases, with 16 bases between. CDR1 is SGHTA and CDR2 is FQGNSA in the germline V gene. This CDR3 spans 14 amino acids.

This clonotype has a handful of counts. The chain uses TRBV11-2 and TRBJ2-1; no clear D gene. Germline V gene data show CDR1 as SGHAT and CDR2 as FQNNGV. V shed 5 bases and J shed 7 bases, with 12 bases lying between them. The length of the CDR3 is 13 residues. This CDR3 reads CASSPITRNEQFF. CDR3 DNA sequence: TGTGCCAGCAGCCCAATAACCCGAAATGAGCAGTTCTTC.

The chain links TRBV24-1 to TRBJ2-5; possibly TRBD1 for D (6 bases). CDR3 length: 12 amino acids. The germline V gene has CDR1 KGHDR and CDR2 SFDVKD. Trimming removed 5 bases at V and 11 bases at J, with 14 bases between. The CDR3 sequence is CATSAGTSEQYF. The CDR3 DNA follows: TGTGCCACCAGTGCCGGGACATCTGAGCAGTACTTC.

The rearrangement links TRBV10-3 to TRBJ2-4; possibly TRBD1 for D (5 bases). The J call may be mistaken, given a closer DNA end match to TRBJ2-7. The CDR3 consists of 15 residues. From germline, CDR1 is ENHRY and CDR2 SYGVKD. The CDR3 sequence: CAISEAQGRAYEQYF. CDR3 DNA sequence: TGTGCCATCAGTGAGGCTCAGGGCAGGGCCTACGAGCAGTACTTC.

This chain links TRBV4-1 with TRBJ2-5; the D gene could be TRBD1 or TRBD2 (6 bases each). V was pared by 0 bases and J by 2 bases, with 13 bases between. CDR1 is MGHRA and CDR2 is YSYEKL in the germline V gene. The length of the CDR3 is 16 residues. The CDR3 DNA reads as TGCGCCAGCAGCCAAGATCAGAGGGGGGCACAAGAGACCCAGTACTTC. As protein: CASSQDQRGAQETQYF.

In its sample, this clonotype was seen a few times. The chain recombines TRBV4-1 with TRBJ2-1; TRBD2 aligns across 9 bases. Germline values: CDR1 MGHRA, CDR2 YSYEKL. V shed 2 bases, J shed 4 bases, and the junction held 9 bases outside the gene matches. This CDR3 comprises 17 residues. The CDR3 DNA sequence: TGCGCCAGCAGCCAACCGTTAGCGGGAGCCGGTTACAATGAGCAGTTCTTC. Translation gives CASSQPLAGAGYNEQFF.